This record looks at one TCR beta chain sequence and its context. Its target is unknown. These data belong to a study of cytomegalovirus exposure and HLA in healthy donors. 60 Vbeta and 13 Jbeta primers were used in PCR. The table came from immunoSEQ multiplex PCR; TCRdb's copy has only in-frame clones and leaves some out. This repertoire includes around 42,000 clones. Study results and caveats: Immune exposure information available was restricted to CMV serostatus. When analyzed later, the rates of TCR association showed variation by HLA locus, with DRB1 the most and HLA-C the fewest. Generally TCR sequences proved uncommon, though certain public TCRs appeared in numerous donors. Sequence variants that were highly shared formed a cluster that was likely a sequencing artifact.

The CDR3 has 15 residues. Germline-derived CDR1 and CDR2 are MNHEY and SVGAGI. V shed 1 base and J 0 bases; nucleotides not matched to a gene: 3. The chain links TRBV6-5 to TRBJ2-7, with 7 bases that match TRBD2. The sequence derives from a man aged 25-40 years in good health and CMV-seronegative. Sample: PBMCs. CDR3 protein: CASSYFAGASYEQYF. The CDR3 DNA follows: TGTGCCAGCAGTTACTTTGCGGGAGCCTCCTACGAGCAGTACTTC.